This TCR beta chain was identified in a study of cytomegalovirus exposure and HLA in healthy donors. The trim removed 4 bases at V and 2 bases at J, leaving 8 bases unmatched. CDR1 SGHAT and CDR2 FQNNGV come from the germline V gene. CDR3 size: 16 residues. PCR used 60 Vbeta primers and 13 Jbeta primers. This table comes from immunoSEQ multiplex PCR, and its TCRdb copy is limited to in-frame clones, with some not included. The sample contains fewer than 150,000 clones, about 79% of which appear only once. Sequences were obtained from PBMCs. V usage is TRBV11-2 and J usage is TRBJ2-3, with 8 bases lining up with TRBD1. The clonotype comes from a male donor in good health and CMV-seronegative. The CDR3: CASSSPDRDLTDTQYF. The CDR3, as DNA: TGTGCCAGCAGCTCTCCGGACAGGGATCTCACAGATACGCAGTATTTT.